Presented here are 30 T cell receptor beta chains from one specimen sequenced in a study of blood T cell repertoires in COVID-19. TCRdb keeps only in-frame clones here, not all; method: immunoSEQ multiplex PCR. This table has just over 150,000 clones, roughly 80% appearing once. The sequenced material came from peripheral blood. The receptors originated from a man aged 60 to 75 with acute or convalescent COVID-19.

The chain recombines TRBV27 with TRBJ1-1, with a possible D match to TRBD1 (5 bases). CDR1 is MNHEY and CDR2 is SMNVEV in the germline V gene (reference sequence). V was clipped by 5 bases and J by 0 bases, with 19 bases between them. The CDR3 runs to 17 residues. The CDR3 DNA follows: TGTGCCAGCAGTGTAGGGGTAGGCAGGATAATGAACACTGAAGCTTTCTTT. Protein product: CASSVGVGRIMNTEAFF.

This rearrangement joins TRBV6-5 to TRBJ1-1; D perhaps matches TRBD1 (5 bases). CDR3 size: 15 residues. Germline V gives CDR1 MNHEY, CDR2 SVGAGI. Trimming stripped 6 bases from V and 4 bases from J, with 18 bases between. In nucleotides, the CDR3 is TGTGCCAGCAGCCCGGACACTGGTCGGGCCACTGAAGCTTTCTTT. Protein sequence: CASSPDTGRATEAFF.

The V call is TRBV4-3, the J call TRBJ2-7, with D unclear. V was pared by 0 bases and J by 0 bases, with 6 bases between. This CDR3 spans 14 amino acids. Germline V lookup: CDR1 LGHNA, CDR2 YSLEER. The CDR3 protein is CASSQDTSSYEQYF. The CDR3, as DNA: TGCGCCAGCAGCCAAGACACGAGCTCCTACGAGCAGTACTTC.

V usage is TRBV19 and J usage is TRBJ2-1, with TRBD1 identical over 11 bases. The V gene end was trimmed by 9 bases and the J gene end by 7 bases; junction bases not matched to a gene: 5. The CDR3 extends over 13 amino acids. Per germline, CDR1 LNHDA and CDR2 SQIVND (reference sequence). For the CDR3, the DNA is TGTGCCAGCCTCGGGACAGGGGGGAATGAGCAGTTCTTC. Amino acid sequence: CASLGTGGNEQFF.

The chain has TRBV5-4 and TRBJ1-2, with D possibly being TRBD1 (5 bases). CDR1 and CDR2 (germline): SGHNT, YYREEE (reference sequence). The CDR3 runs to 15 residues. V was pared by 4 bases and J by 3 bases, with 16 bases between. CDR3 in DNA: TGTGCCAGCAGCCCGGAGAGCGGGGCTGACTATGGCTACACCTTC. Protein sequence: CASSPESGADYGYTF.

The chain carries TRBV25-1 and TRBJ1-4, with 7 positions matching TRBD1. The CDR3 has 14 amino acids. Trimming at V came to 7 bases and at J to 13 bases, leaving 15 bases not matched to a gene. Germline V lookup: CDR1 MGHDK, CDR2 SYGVNS. The CDR3 region is CASNPRQGQLGLFF. CDR3 nucleotide sequence: TGTGCCAGCAATCCCCGGCAGGGACAGCTTGGACTGTTTTTT.

The CDR3 DNA is TGTGCCAGCAGCTCGGCTCAGGGACTAGGGAGCTACAATGAGCAGTTCTTC. Amino acid sequence: CASSSAQGLGSYNEQFF. The chain combines TRBV13 with TRBJ2-1; 8 bases match TRBD2. The trim removed 4 bases at V and 3 bases at J, leaving 11 bases unmatched. The CDR3 length is 17 residues. In germline, CDR1 is PRHDT, CDR2 FYEKMQ (reference sequence).

The rearrangement uses TRBV7-2 and TRBJ1-3; D gene unclear. Trimming shortened V by 2 bases and J by 1 base, and 6 bases separated the two germline ends. Germline V CDR1 and CDR2: SGHTA, FQGNSA. CDR3 length: 14 residues. CDR3 sequence (DNA): TGTGCCAGCAGCTTACGGGTATCTGGAAACACCATATATTTT. Translation gives CASSLRVSGNTIYF.

The V and J genes are TRBV5-5 and TRBJ2-5; 11 positions agree with TRBD1. There are 16 residues in the CDR3. V shed 4 bases and J 2 bases; nucleotides not matched to a gene: 7. Per the germline V gene, CDR1 is SGHKS and CDR2 is YYEKEE (reference sequence). The CDR3: CASSGGQGAIQETQYF. CDR3 nucleotides: TGTGCCAGCAGCGGAGGACAGGGGGCGATTCAAGAGACCCAGTACTTC.

The chain joins TRBV3-1 (or the pseudogene TRBV3-2) to TRBJ1-2, with 11 bases that match TRBD1. The CDR3 is 15 residues long. Germline CDR1 is LGHDT and CDR2 is YNNKEL (reference sequence). V lost 2 bases to trimming and J lost 5 bases; unmatched junction nucleotides: 4. The chain's CDR3 is CASSQTGTGGYGYTF. In DNA, the CDR3 is TGTGCCAGCAGCCAAACCGGGACAGGGGGATATGGCTACACCTTC.

J is TRBJ1-5 and V is TRBV2; D gene unclear. Trimming took 7 bases from V and 2 from J, leaving 9 bases between them. The CDR3 has 13 residues. Looked up from germline, CDR1 is SNHLY and CDR2 is FYNNEI. For the CDR3, the DNA is TGTGCCAGCACCCAGGAAGGCAATCAGCCCCAGCATTTT. This encodes CASTQEGNQPQHF.

The chain is built from TRBV5-5 and TRBJ2-3, with D possibly matching TRBD1 (5 bases). V was shortened by 1 base and J by 2 bases, with 8 bases between the two germline ends. There are 14 residues in the CDR3. CDR1 and CDR2 from the germline V gene are SGHKS and YYEKEE (reference sequence). CDR3 in amino acids: CASSLIRATDTQYF. The DNA for the CDR3 is TGTGCCAGCAGCTTGATCAGGGCCACAGATACGCAGTATTTT.

The chain combines TRBV24-1 with TRBJ1-2, with 7 bases identical to TRBD1. Per germline, CDR1 KGHDR and CDR2 SFDVKD. The trim removed 7 bases at V and 8 bases at J, leaving 6 bases unmatched. This CDR3 spans 12 amino acids. CDR3 DNA sequence: TGTGCCACCAGCCCGACAGGGCTCGGCTACACCTTC. This encodes CATSPTGLGYTF.

The rearrangement uses TRBV7-6 and TRBJ2-3; D might be TRBD2 (6 bases). V lost 0 bases to trimming and J lost 1 base, with 11 bases between them. This CDR3 has 16 amino acids. From germline, CDR1 is SGHVS and CDR2 FNYEAQ. The CDR3 here is CASSLAGGVGTDTQYF. Here the CDR3 DNA reads TGTGCCAGCAGCTTAGCGGGGGGAGTAGGCACAGATACGCAGTATTTT.

J is TRBJ2-2 and V is TRBV27; the D gene is possibly TRBD1 (7 bases). There are 17 residues in the CDR3. The V and J ends lost 5 bases and 7 bases respectively, with 23 bases between them. Germline assignment: CDR1 MNHEY and CDR2 SMNVEV (reference sequence). In DNA, the CDR3 is TGTGCCAGCAGTGTACCCAGGGGGGTCTTGGGTCACGGGGAGCTGTTTTTT. It codes for CASSVPRGVLGHGELFF.

This chain joins TRBV3-1 (or the pseudogene TRBV3-2) and TRBJ2-5; 10 positions match TRBD2. V shed 4 bases and J 8 bases; nucleotides not matched to a gene: 10. Germline loops: CDR1 LGHDT, CDR2 YNNKEL (reference sequence). The CDR3 length is 15 residues. The CDR3 is CASSRALLAGETQYF. CDR3 nucleotides: TGTGCCAGCAGCCGAGCCCTTCTAGCGGGGGAAACCCAGTACTTC.

The chain is built from TRBV9 and TRBJ1-2; 7 bases fit TRBD1. V lost 4 bases and J lost 6; bases outside the gene matches: 3. This CDR3 region has 12 residues. Per the germline V gene, CDR1 is SGDLS and CDR2 is YYNGEE. The CDR3 sequence is CASSQGGDGYTF. DNA for the CDR3: TGTGCCAGCAGCCAGGGGGGAGATGGCTACACCTTC.

This clone was counted many times. V usage is TRBV7-2 and J usage is TRBJ1-6, with 8 nucleotides matching TRBD1. Trimming cost V 5 bases and J 7 bases; bases outside gene matches: 4. Germline V gene lookup returns CDR1 SGHTA and CDR2 FQGNSA. The CDR3 has 14 residues. The CDR3 nucleotides read TGTGCCAGCAGCGTAAACAGGGGGAATTCACCCCTCCACTTT. This sequence encodes CASSVNRGNSPLHF.

The CDR3 nucleotides are TGTGCCAGCAGCCAAGGGCGGGGGGCAGGGGGCAATCAGCCCCAGCATTTT. Translated, it gives CASSQGRGAGGNQPQHF. The chain combines TRBV4-2 with TRBJ1-5; weak D call: TRBD1 (6 bases). Per germline, CDR1 LGHNA and CDR2 YNFKEQ. This CDR3 is 17 amino acids long. Trimming removed 1 base at V and 2 bases at J, with 15 bases between.

The chain carries TRBV7-3 and TRBJ2-1; maybe TRBD2 (5 bases). V lost 5 bases to trimming and J lost 9 bases, with 14 bases between them. The CDR3 has 13 amino acids. Looked up from germline, CDR1 is SGHTA and CDR2 is FQGTGA. The CDR3 DNA reads TGTGCCAGCAGCCCTGTAGTCGCGGGTGAGCAGTTCTTC. Protein sequence: CASSPVVAGEQFF.

The chain carries TRBV7-2 and TRBJ2-2; 7 nucleotides line up with TRBD1. The CDR3 length is 14 residues. CDR1 SGHTA and CDR2 FQGNSA come from the germline V gene. Trimming cost V 3 bases and J 9 bases; bases outside gene matches: 7. This chain's CDR3 is CASSFQGGGRELFF. Written as DNA, the CDR3 is TGTGCCAGCAGCTTCCAAGGGGGCGGCCGGGAGCTGTTTTTT.

V is TRBV7-2 and J is TRBJ1-4, with 10 bases aligning to TRBD1. The J segment lost 7 bases and the V segment lost 5 bases, leaving 4 bases of the junction unmatched. This CDR3 is 14 amino acids long. Per the germline V gene, CDR1 is SGHTA and CDR2 is FQGNSA. CDR3 amino acids: CASSTRQGAEKLFF. In nucleotides, the CDR3 is TGTGCCAGCAGCACCCGACAGGGGGCTGAAAAACTGTTTTTT.

CDR3 protein: CASRFSEAFF. The DNA of the CDR3 is TGTGCCAGCAGGTTTTCGGAAGCTTTCTTT. V usage is TRBV12-3 or TRBV12-4 and J usage is TRBJ1-1, with D hard to call. V was pared by 6 bases and J by 8 bases, with 7 bases between. CDR3 length: 10 residues.

The rearrangement joins TRBV5-1 to TRBJ2-5; the match to TRBD1 covers 9 bases. After removal of 4 bases from V and 5 bases from J, the junction contained 9 bases not matched to a gene. The CDR3 sequence is 15 residues long. From germline, CDR1 is SGHRS and CDR2 YFSETQ. The CDR3 spells CASSGTGGATETQYF. As DNA, the CDR3 is TGCGCCAGCAGCGGCACAGGGGGCGCGACGGAGACCCAGTACTTC.

The chain couples TRBV2 to TRBJ1-5; D is possibly TRBD1 (6 bases). Germline CDR1 SNHLY, CDR2 FYNNEI. The CDR3 is made up of 15 amino acids. The V gene lost 2 bases and the J gene lost 3 bases, with 11 bases spanning the gap. CDR3: CASSEQGISNQPQHF. DNA of the CDR3: TGTGCCAGCAGTGAACAGGGGATTTCCAATCAGCCCCAGCATTTT.

This rearrangement joins TRBV6-2 or TRBV6-3 to TRBJ1-2, with D possibly matching TRBD1 (5 bases). V was clipped by 2 bases and J by 3 bases, with 13 bases between them. The CDR3 is 15 residues long. Germline-derived CDR1 and CDR2 are MNHEY and SVGEGT. The chain's CDR3 is CASSYDRRGDYGYTF. CDR3 sequence (DNA): TGTGCCAGCAGTTACGACAGAAGAGGTGACTATGGCTACACCTTC.

This clone was detected only once. The rearrangement joins TRBV28 to TRBJ1-1; 8 bases are a match to TRBD1. This CDR3 is 15 amino acids long. CDR1 MDHEN and CDR2 SYDVKM come from the germline V gene. V dropped 5 bases and J dropped 4; count of bases not matched to a gene: 9. The CDR3 DNA reads as TGTGCCAGCAGTACGCAGGGGGCGGGTGGCACTGAAGCTTTCTTT. Encoded protein: CASSTQGAGGTEAFF.

This clone was picked up a small number of times. The J gene is TRBJ1-1, the V gene TRBV4-2; D not resolved. Trimming shortened V by 1 base and J by 1 base, and 7 bases separated the two germline ends. The CDR3 is 14 residues long. Germline V gives CDR1 LGHNA, CDR2 YNFKEQ. CDR3 in DNA: TGTGCCAGCAGCCAAGTCCCGAGGAACACTGAAGCTTTCTTT. Translated, it gives CASSQVPRNTEAFF.

The rearrangement links TRBV2 to TRBJ2-7; 8 positions agree with TRBD1. The V segment lost 10 bases and the J segment 2 bases; nucleotides outside the gene matches: 4. Germline V gives CDR1 SNHLY, CDR2 FYNNEI. The CDR3 loop spans 12 amino acids. The CDR3, as DNA: TGTGCCACCGGGACAGGAGCCTACGAGCAGTACTTC. It specifies CATGTGAYEQYF.

V is TRBV7-8 and J is TRBJ1-5; D uncertain. From germline, CDR1 is SGHVS and CDR2 FQNEAQ. The V and J ends lost 5 bases and 1 base respectively, with 12 bases between them. CDR3 length: 15 residues. For the CDR3, the DNA is TGTGCCAGCAGCCCAGGAGGGTTCAGCAATCAGCCCCAGCATTTT. Translating it yields CASSPGGFSNQPQHF.